This note documents a single TCR beta chain sequence. The repertoire was sequenced with immunoSEQ multiplex PCR; TCRdb's copy has only in-frame clones and lacks some. Seen here are 150,000 or so clones, around 82% observed once, and the top ten hold about 40%. The sample originates from a study of blood T cell repertoires in COVID-19. The receptor was isolated from a human donor in a cohort sampled during active COVID-19. Specimen: peripheral blood.

CDR3 sequence reads: CASSSDVGANTEAFF. The CDR3 DNA follows: TGCGCCAGCAGCTCGGACGTGGGGGCGAACACTGAAGCTTTCTTT. The chain employs TRBV5-1 and TRBJ1-1, with D possibly TRBD1 on 6 matching bases. V lost 3 bases and J lost 1, with 13 bases in between. CDR3 length: 15 amino acids. Germline values: CDR1 SGHRS, CDR2 YFSETQ.